The 16 T cell receptor beta chains given below trace back to one sample, sequenced in a study of blood T cell repertoires in COVID-19. The assay was immunoSEQ multiplex PCR, and TCRdb's table has in-frame clones only and misses some. The sample lists 150,000 to 200,000 clones, about 88% occurring once. The specimen sequenced was peripheral blood. These receptors all stem from a human donor in a cohort sampled during active COVID-19.

The chain recombines TRBV27 with TRBJ1-2, with 12 positions matching TRBD1. CDR1 and CDR2 from the germline V gene are MNHEY and SMNVEV (reference sequence). This CDR3 has 13 residues. The junction had 4 bases not matched to a gene; V was cut back by 8 bases and J by 6 bases. Here the CDR3 DNA reads TGTGCCAGCGCCGGGACAGGGGGCCATGGCTACACCTTC. As protein: CASAGTGGHGYTF.

The V gene is TRBV7-2, the J gene TRBJ2-7; 7 bases map to TRBD1. This CDR3 is 14 amino acids long. The trim removed 1 base at V and 7 bases at J, leaving 7 bases unmatched. CDR1 and CDR2 (germline): SGHTA, FQGNSA. The CDR3: CASSLGGQVVEQYF. The CDR3 region has the DNA TGTGCCAGCAGCTTAGGAGGACAGGTAGTTGAGCAGTACTTC.

This clone was seen a handful of times. This chain connects TRBV13 to TRBJ2-2; 12 nucleotides match TRBD2. Germline V lookup: CDR1 PRHDT, CDR2 FYEKMQ (reference sequence). V dropped 4 bases and J dropped 3; count of bases not matched to a gene: 12. The CDR3 is 19 amino acids. The CDR3 region is CASSSDHLGLAGYTGELFF. DNA of the CDR3: TGTGCCAGCAGCTCCGACCACCTTGGACTAGCGGGGTACACCGGGGAGCTGTTTTTT.

The chain is built from TRBV6-5 and TRBJ1-6; 9 bases fit TRBD1. The germline V gene encodes CDR1 MNHEY and CDR2 SVGAGI. This CDR3 has 15 residues. The ends lost 4 bases at V and 11 bases at J; junction bases unmatched: 9. The CDR3 is CASSSLGDRAAPLHF. The DNA for the CDR3 is TGTGCCAGCAGTTCCCTGGGGGACAGGGCGGCACCCCTCCACTTT.

The V call is TRBV18, the J call TRBJ2-1; 7 bases line up with TRBD1. The V gene end was trimmed by 2 bases and the J gene end by 15 bases; junction bases not matched to a gene: 4. Germline assignment: CDR1 KGHSH and CDR2 LQKENI. The CDR3 is 11 residues long. The CDR3 bases are TGTGCCAGCTCACCAGCCAGGGGGTGGTTCTTC. The encoded protein is CASSPARGWFF.

The rearrangement links TRBV3-1 (or the pseudogene TRBV3-2) to TRBJ2-4; a weak D match, TRBD1 (5 bases). Germline assignment: CDR1 LGHDT and CDR2 YNNKEL (reference sequence). V lost 4 bases, J lost 0 bases, and 19 bases lay in between. The CDR3 length is 18 residues. The CDR3 spells CASSLSSWVDRAKNIQYF. The CDR3 nucleotides read TGTGCCAGCAGCCTTTCAAGTTGGGTAGACAGAGCCAAAAACATTCAGTACTTC.

V and J are TRBV6-6 and TRBJ1-2; 8 bases line up with TRBD1. Germline values: CDR1 MNHNY, CDR2 SVGAGI (reference sequence). V was pared by 5 bases and J by 0 bases, with 8 bases of the junction left unmatched. The CDR3 is 16 amino acids. DNA of the CDR3: TGTGCCAGCAGTGTACAAGGACAGGGAGCTAACTATGGCTACACCTTC. Translating it yields CASSVQGQGANYGYTF.

This chain links TRBV29-1 with TRBJ2-1, with 8 bases identical to TRBD1. The germline CDR1 and CDR2 sequences are SQVTM and ANQGSEA. CDR3 length equals 13 residues. The trim removed 7 bases at V and 4 bases at J, leaving 6 bases unmatched. CDR3 DNA: TGCAGCGCTGGTACAGGGGGATACAATGAGCAGTTCTTC. This encodes CSAGTGGYNEQFF.

The chain joins TRBV7-2 to TRBJ2-1, with 10 nucleotides matching TRBD2. Losses at the gene ends were 3 bases for V and 6 bases for J; bases not matched to a gene: 11. The CDR3 is made up of 17 amino acids. Per the germline V gene, CDR1 is SGHTA and CDR2 is FQGNSA. CDR3: CASSFQAGAGGFNEQFF. CDR3 DNA: TGTGCCAGCAGCTTCCAAGCCGGAGCGGGGGGGTTCAATGAGCAGTTCTTC.

Only a few counts were recorded for this clone. The chain combines TRBV2 with TRBJ2-7; 8 positions match TRBD2. From germline, CDR1 is SNHLY and CDR2 FYNNEI. The V and J ends lost 4 bases and 6 bases, in that order; junction bases with no gene match: 11. CDR3 length: 15 amino acids. The CDR3 loop reads CASSGDSGVVGEQYF. Here the CDR3 DNA reads TGTGCCAGCAGTGGGGATAGCGGGGTGGTTGGCGAGCAGTACTTC.

The chain is built from TRBV6-1 and TRBJ2-3, with TRBD1 matching 7 bases. Trimming took 3 bases from V and 12 from J; bases not matched to a gene: 18. The germline V gene encodes CDR1 MNHNS and CDR2 SASEGT. This CDR3 is 16 amino acids long. CDR3 in DNA: TGTGCCAGCAGTGACACCCGGGACAGTTATATGCGATTCCAGTATTTT. Translating gives CASSDTRDSYMRFQYF.

The genes are TRBV6-5 and TRBJ2-2; 8 positions match TRBD1. After removal of 7 bases from V and 8 bases from J, the junction contained 12 bases not matched to a gene. The germline V gene encodes CDR1 MNHEY and CDR2 SVGAGI. The length of the CDR3 is 15 residues. The CDR3 DNA is TGTGCCAGCAAACCGCAGGGGGCGCTTGTTGGGGAGCTGTTTTTT. Residues: CASKPQGALVGELFF.

This CDR3 reads CASSFDSLSYEQYF. CDR3 coding DNA: TGTGCCAGCAGTTTCGACAGCCTCTCCTACGAGCAGTACTTC. The J gene is TRBJ2-7, the V gene TRBV27; D might be TRBD1 (5 bases). The CDR3 extends over 14 amino acids. CDR1 and CDR2 (germline): MNHEY, SMNVEV (reference sequence). V was pared by 3 bases and J by 0 bases, with 9 bases between.

The V gene is TRBV18, the J gene TRBJ2-1, with 14 positions matching TRBD2. The CDR3 totals 16 residues. The germline gives CDR1 KGHSH, CDR2 LQKENI. Germline trimming cut 2 bases from V and 8 bases from J; bases unmatched to any gene: 5. The CDR3 protein is CASSPSGTSGSYEQFF. The CDR3 region has the DNA TGTGCCAGCTCACCAAGCGGGACTAGCGGGAGCTATGAGCAGTTCTTC.

V and J are TRBV18 and TRBJ1-5; D is perhaps TRBD1 (6 bases). The germline CDR1 and CDR2 sequences are KGHSH and LQKENI. V lost 3 bases to trimming and J lost 0 bases, with 9 bases between them. The CDR3 has 15 amino acids. CDR3 nucleotide sequence: TGTGCCAGCTCACCGGAGACAGGTAGCAATCAGCCCCAGCATTTT. Translated: CASSPETGSNQPQHF.

The chain joins TRBV5-1 to TRBJ1-5; D not resolved. Trimming removed 4 bases from V and 0 bases from J, with 11 bases in between. Germline V gene sequence: CDR1 SGHRS, CDR2 YFSETQ. CDR3 size: 15 residues. The CDR3 nucleotides read TGCGCCAGCAGCGAAGGGAGCACTAGCAATCAGCCCCAGCATTTT. Its protein is CASSEGSTSNQPQHF. Filled out from reference TRBV5-1 and TRBJ1-5, the complete variable domain reads KAGVTQTPRYLIKTRGQQVTLSCSPISGHRSVSWYQQTPGQGLQFLFEYFSETQRNKGNFPGRFSGRQFSNSRSEMNVSTLELGDSALYLCASSEGSTSNQPQHFGDGTRLSIL.